Presented here are 28 T cell receptor beta chains from one specimen sequenced in a study of T-cell reconstitution after alpha-beta-depleted transplantation in children (dated by TCRdb to the mid-2010s). Preparation of the library involved PCR. For sequencing, an Illumina HiSeq 2500 was employed. TCR libraries were prepared with molecular barcoding, using unique molecular identifiers to normalize TCRbeta repertoire quantification. Starting from the raw public reads, TCRdb applied fastp trimming at Q25, assembled clones with MiXCR and retained in-frame beta chains. CDR3 protein duplicates are merged, each entry listing the most common genes and DNA. The sample has about 110,000 distinct CDR3 sequences on record, approximately 6.6% of them singletons. The ten largest clones take up 20% to 25% of the sample. The intended sense of this specimen's treatment or condition label: allogeneic hematopoietic cell transplantation with graft depleted of TCRalphabeta T cells and CD19 B cells.

The specimen comprised PBMCs, mostly from graft donor cells, sampled 360 days after TCRalphabeta/CD19-depleted stem cell transplant. These receptors came from a male patient under 10 years old who had a stem cell transplant for acute lymphoblastic leukemia, so the T cells may come from the graft donor.

This clonotype was seen repeatedly, ten times or more. The rearrangement links TRBV4-2 to TRBJ2-7; D is undetermined. This CDR3 has 12 amino acids. V lost 0 bases to trimming and J lost 5 bases, with 5 bases between them. Germline CDR1 is LGHNA and CDR2 is YNFKEQ. DNA for the CDR3: TGTGCCAGCAGCCAAGATTGGAACGAGCAGTACTTC. Residues: CASSQDWNEQYF.

This clonotype showed up many times. The chain couples TRBV28 to TRBJ2-7; 9 bases line up with TRBD1. Germline CDR1 and CDR2: MDHEN and SYDVKM. This CDR3 spans 15 amino acids. V lost 3 bases, J lost 4 bases, and 7 bases stayed unmatched. CDR3 coding DNA: TGTGCCAGCAGTTTCCCCGGACAGGGGTCATACGAGCAGTACTTC. Protein sequence: CASSFPGQGSYEQYF.

The genes are TRBV5-6 and TRBJ2-3; 9 bases agree with TRBD1. V was pared by 4 bases and J by 2 bases, with 5 bases of the junction left unmatched. Germline V gene sequence: CDR1 SGHDT, CDR2 YYEEEE. There are 15 residues in the CDR3. This CDR3 reads CASSTGGTHTDTQYF. The CDR3 DNA reads TGTGCCAGCAGCACAGGGGGCACCCACACAGATACGCAGTATTTT. The whole variable domain, remainder taken from reference TRBV5-6 and TRBJ2-3, is DAGVTQSPTHLIKTRGQQVTLRCSPKSGHDTVSWYQQALGQGPQFIFQYYEEEERQRGNFPDRFSGHQFPNYSSELNVNALLLGDSALYLCASSTGGTHTDTQYFGPGTRLTVL.

This clonotype showed up just a few times. V gene TRBV6-1 combines with J gene TRBJ2-2; D gene ambiguous. Germline values: CDR1 MNHNS, CDR2 SASEGT. The CDR3 loop spans 13 amino acids. V lost 6 bases and J 7 bases, leaving 12 bases between the germline ends. CDR3 in amino acids: CASSPALLGELFF. As DNA, the CDR3 is TGTGCCAGCAGCCCGGCCTTACTCGGGGAGCTGTTTTTT.

This clonotype was seen repeatedly, ten times or more. The chain employs TRBV7-9 and TRBJ2-2; 7 bases match TRBD1. V gave up 5 bases and J gave up 5 bases; unmatched junction bases: 5. Germline lookup yields CDR1 SEHNR and CDR2 FQNEAQ (reference sequence). The CDR3 is 14 amino acids. The CDR3, as DNA: TGTGCCAGCAGCCCTCGACAGGGAACCGGGGAGCTGTTTTTT. Protein: CASSPRQGTGELFF.

The genes are TRBV7-9 and TRBJ1-1; 7 positions agree with TRBD1. Trimming at V came to 7 bases and at J to 0 bases, leaving 5 bases not matched to a gene. Germline V gene sequence: CDR1 SEHNR, CDR2 FQNEAQ (reference sequence). The CDR3 has 14 amino acids. CDR3 protein: CASTAGTVNTEAFF. CDR3 DNA sequence: TGTGCCAGCACGGCCGGGACAGTGAACACTGAAGCTTTCTTT.

This clonotype came up a few times. V and J are TRBV20-1 and TRBJ2-7; D is perhaps TRBD2 (6 bases). Trimming cost V 2 bases and J 3 bases, with 8 bases left between them. Looked up from germline, CDR1 is DFQATT and CDR2 is SNEGSKA (reference sequence). This CDR3 is 12 amino acids long. As DNA, the CDR3 is TGCAGTGCTAGAACCGGGGGCTACGAGCAGTACTTC. Translated: CSARTGGYEQYF.

Ten or more counts support this clonotype. The chain is built from TRBV4-3 and TRBJ2-1; TRBD2 matches 11 bases. Germline lookup yields CDR1 LGHNA and CDR2 YSLEER. CDR3 size: 16 residues. V lost 4 bases, J lost 7 bases, and 9 bases stayed unmatched. The CDR3 DNA is TGCGCCAGCAGCCCTTTGGTAGCGGGGGGGCGGAATGAGCAGTTCTTC. Translating it yields CASSPLVAGGRNEQFF.

The table lists this clonotype with many counts. This chain links TRBV6-5 with TRBJ2-3; D might be TRBD1 (5 bases). This CDR3 comprises 14 residues. The germline CDR1 and CDR2 sequences are MNHEY and SVGAGI. Trimming left V 2 bases short and J 0 bases short, with 6 bases between. The CDR3 is CASSYRGSTDTQYF. The CDR3 DNA reads TGTGCCAGCAGTTACAGGGGAAGCACAGATACGCAGTATTTT.

This clonotype appeared many times. The V call is TRBV5-1, the J call TRBJ1-6; D may be TRBD1 (5 bases). CDR3 length: 13 residues. From germline, CDR1 is SGHRS and CDR2 YFSETQ. With 7 bases removed from V and 7 bases from J, the gap between germline ends came to 12 bases. CDR3 bases: TGCGCCAGCGGCCCGGGACCGAATTCACCCCTCCACTTT. It codes for CASGPGPNSPLHF. The whole variable domain, filled in from reference TRBV5-1 and TRBJ1-6, reads KAGVTQTPRYLIKTRGQQVTLSCSPISGHRSVSWYQQTPGQGLQFLFEYFSETQRNKGNFPGRFSGRQFSNSRSEMNVSTLELGDSALYLCASGPGPNSPLHFGNGTRLTVT.

The table lists this clonotype with a few counts. This chain uses TRBV14 with TRBJ1-2; no clear D. V was cut by 4 bases and J by 0 bases, with 15 bases left in between. The CDR3 extends over 16 amino acids. Germline V gene sequence: CDR1 SGHDN, CDR2 FVKESK. This CDR3 reads CASSPKWVGPNYGYTF. The CDR3 coding sequence is TGTGCCAGCAGCCCGAAGTGGGTCGGTCCTAACTATGGCTACACCTTC. The entire variable domain, with the rest obtained from reference TRBV14 and TRBJ1-2, is as follows: EAGVTQFPSHSVIEKGQTVTLRCDPISGHDNLYWYRRVMGKEIKFLLHFVKESKQDESGMPNNRFLAERTGGTYSTLKVQPAELEDSGVYFCASSPKWVGPNYGYTFGSGTRLTVV.

This clonotype was detected only a few times. This sequence joins TRBV7-2 and TRBJ2-7; D not resolved. This CDR3 region has 13 residues. Germline assignment: CDR1 SGHTA and CDR2 FQGNSA. Trimming removed 1 base from V and 3 bases from J, with 7 bases in between. In DNA form, the CDR3 reads TGTGCCAGCAGCTTAGGAATAGGCTACGAGCAGTACTTC. It yields the protein CASSLGIGYEQYF.

In this sample, this clonotype turned up a few times. V usage is TRBV5-1 and J usage is TRBJ2-1; 7 bases align to TRBD2. V gave up 0 bases and J gave up 9 bases; unmatched junction bases: 9. This CDR3 is 15 amino acids long. Germline loops: CDR1 SGHRS, CDR2 YFSETQ. CDR3 in amino acids: CASSLAGSAGVEQFF. The CDR3 bases are TGCGCCAGCAGCTTGGCCGGATCGGCGGGGGTTGAGCAGTTCTTC.

This clonotype was found many times. The chain links TRBV20-1 to TRBJ1-2; 7 bases line up with TRBD1. Germline assignment: CDR1 DFQATT and CDR2 SNEGSKA (reference sequence). V lost 6 bases to trimming and J lost 4 bases; unmatched junction nucleotides: 8. The CDR3 totals 13 residues. The CDR3 spells CSAPNRGGYGYTF. The CDR3, as DNA: TGCAGTGCCCCCAACAGGGGAGGCTATGGCTACACCTTC.

This clonotype has at least ten counts. The chain links TRBV28 to TRBJ2-7; no definite D call. V was clipped by 8 bases and J by 1 base, with 9 bases between them. Germline lookup yields CDR1 MDHEN and CDR2 SYDVKM. CDR3 length equals 12 residues. The CDR3 is CASRTVSYEQYF. In DNA, the CDR3 is TGTGCCAGCCGGACGGTGTCCTACGAGCAGTACTTC.

This clonotype showed up many times. The V call is TRBV9, the J call TRBJ1-1; weak D call: TRBD1 (5 bases). The V and J ends lost 2 bases and 7 bases respectively, with 9 bases between them. The V gene's germline CDR1 is SGDLS and CDR2 YYNGEE. This CDR3 region has 12 residues. Here the CDR3 DNA reads TGTGCCAGCAGCGTCCGGGACGGTGAAGCTTTCTTT. Protein product: CASSVRDGEAFF.

This clonotype was recorded many times. The V and J genes are TRBV29-1 and TRBJ1-2, with 7 bases that match TRBD1. Trimming at V came to 4 bases and at J to 8 bases, leaving 10 bases not matched to a gene. Looked up from germline, CDR1 is SQVTM and CDR2 is ANQGSEA. This CDR3 has 13 residues. DNA of the CDR3: TGCAGCGTTGGCCGACAGGGAGCGGGCGGCTACACCTTC. It is translated as CSVGRQGAGGYTF. Variable domain in full (rest from reference TRBV29-1 and TRBJ1-2): SAVISQKPSRDICQRGTSLTIQCQVDSQVTMMFWYRQQPGQSLTLIATANQGSEATYESGFVIDKFPISRPNLTFSTLTVSNMSPEDSSIYLCSVGRQGAGGYTFGSGTRLTVV.

V gene TRBV9 combines with J gene TRBJ2-2; weak D call: TRBD1 (6 bases). The V end lost 1 base, the J end lost 1 base, and 20 bases lay between the germline ends. The germline V gene has CDR1 SGDLS and CDR2 YYNGEE. This CDR3 contains 19 residues. The CDR3 DNA is TGTGCCAGCAGCGTAAGGCCCACAGGGCCCAAAAGGAACACCGGGGAGCTGTTTTTT. Translation: CASSVRPTGPKRNTGELFF.

This clonotype was counted ten times or more. The CDR3 loop is CASSQDAARTGGYEQYF. The DNA of the CDR3 is TGCGCCAGCAGCCAAGATGCGGCTAGGACCGGGGGCTACGAGCAGTACTTC. The chain has TRBV4-3 and TRBJ2-7, with D maybe TRBD2 (6 bases). The ends were cut back, 0 bases at V and 3 bases at J, with 18 bases in the middle. Germline V gene data show CDR1 as LGHNA and CDR2 as YSLEER. CDR3 length: 17 amino acids.

In its sample, this clonotype was seen many times. This chain joins TRBV9 and TRBJ1-4; D unclear. From germline, CDR1 is SGDLS and CDR2 YYNGEE. V was cut by 5 bases and J by 15 bases, with 23 bases left in between. CDR3 length: 14 amino acids. CDR3 sequence reads: CASSRAGFGEKMFF. CDR3 DNA sequence: TGTGCCAGCAGTAGGGCCGGGTTCGGGGAGAAAATGTTTTTT. The full variable domain, in which reference TRBV9 and TRBJ1-4 provide the parts outside the CDR3, is DSGVTQTPKHLITATGQRVTLRCSPRSGDLSVYWYQQSLDQGLQFLIQYYNGEERAKGNILERFSAQQFPDLHSELNLSSLELGDSALYFCASSRAGFGEKMFFGSGTQLSVL.

J is TRBJ2-3 and V is TRBV20-1, with D possibly TRBD1 on 5 matching bases. Trimming shortened V by 7 bases and J by 9 bases, and 26 bases separated the two germline ends. This CDR3 comprises 15 residues. From germline, CDR1 is DFQATT and CDR2 SNEGSKA (reference sequence). The CDR3 nucleotides are TGCAGTGGGGGCCTGGAAAAGGGCTTCAGAGGCACGCAGTATTTT. Translated: CSGGLEKGFRGTQYF.

This clonotype was observed a few times. The gene calls are TRBV6-1 and TRBJ1-1, with 9 bases matching TRBD1. Germline trimming cut 4 bases from V and 6 bases from J; bases unmatched to any gene: 6. The CDR3 extends over 14 amino acids. The germline V gene has CDR1 MNHNS and CDR2 SASEGT. In DNA form, the CDR3 reads TGTGCCAGCAGTGCCGACAGGGGGTTTTCTGAAGCTTTCTTT. It is translated as CASSADRGFSEAFF.

This clonotype was counted many times. The chain has TRBV3-1 and TRBJ2-6, with 7 bases that match TRBD1. The length of the CDR3 is 16 residues. Germline V gene lookup returns CDR1 LGHDT and CDR2 YNNKEL (reference sequence). Unmatched junction bases numbered 5, after V lost 4 bases and J lost 2 bases. CDR3 sequence: CASSPKQGTGANVLTF. CDR3 DNA sequence: TGTGCCAGCAGCCCGAAACAGGGGACTGGGGCCAACGTCCTGACTTTC.

This clonotype has at least ten counts. The chain is built from TRBV25-1 and TRBJ2-3; 9 nucleotides align to TRBD1. CDR3 size: 17 residues. The germline CDR1 and CDR2 sequences are MGHDK and SYGVNS. V dropped 3 bases and J dropped 2; count of bases not matched to a gene: 9. This CDR3 reads CASSDLGTGPFTDTQYF. CDR3 DNA: TGTGCCAGCAGTGATCTGGGGACAGGGCCCTTCACAGATACGCAGTATTTT.

This chain joins TRBV7-9 and TRBJ1-2, with TRBD1 identical over 8 bases. The CDR3 length is 14 residues. In germline, CDR1 is SEHNR, CDR2 FQNEAQ (reference sequence). With V trimmed by 5 bases and J by 5 bases, 7 bases remained unmatched. The CDR3 nucleotides are TGTGCCAGCAGCACGGGGGACAGGATGTATGGCTACACCTTC. Protein product: CASSTGDRMYGYTF.

V gene TRBV20-1 combines with J gene TRBJ1-2; 10 bases line up with TRBD1. Germline V gene lookup returns CDR1 DFQATT and CDR2 SNEGSKA (reference sequence). V trimming: 1 base; J trimming: 5 bases; junction bases outside the gene matches: 7. The CDR3 length is 15 residues. CDR3 coding DNA: TGCAGTGCTAGAGGCGGGGGGACAGGGGTGTATGGCTACACCTTC. This codes for CSARGGGTGVYGYTF.

This rearrangement joins TRBV4-1 to TRBJ1-1; D is uncertain. The V and J ends lost 1 base and 5 bases respectively, with 14 bases between them. There are 15 residues in the CDR3. The germline V gene has CDR1 MGHRA and CDR2 YSYEKL. Here the CDR3 reads CASSQGSSGKTEAFF. The CDR3 DNA reads as TGCGCCAGCAGCCAAGGGTCATCGGGGAAGACTGAAGCTTTCTTT.

The gene calls are TRBV5-1 and TRBJ2-6; no reliable D call. V lost 4 bases to trimming and J lost 0 bases, with 20 bases between them. The CDR3 is made up of 19 amino acids. In germline, CDR1 is SGHRS, CDR2 YFSETQ. The CDR3 is CASSPKKGSTSSGANVLTF. The CDR3 DNA follows: TGCGCCAGCAGCCCCAAGAAAGGGTCGACCAGCTCTGGGGCCAACGTCCTGACTTTC.